A single sample gave rise to the 20 T cell receptor beta chains below, sequenced in a study of CD8+ T cells in alopecia areata. cDNA serving as the sequencing template came from extracted, reverse transcribed RNA. Produced via immunoSEQ multiplex PCR; TCRdb's table is partial and in-frame only. The profile shows approximately 61,000 clones, approximately 96% of them singletons. Sequenced material: CD8+ T cells sorted from blood, taken at week 0. The receptor source for this set is a human donor with alopecia areata.

V and J are TRBV7-9 and TRBJ2-7; TRBD2 might be the D (5 bases). Trimming pared 2 bases from V and 4 bases from J, leaving 9 bases between. This CDR3 spans 13 amino acids. CDR1 and CDR2 from the germline V gene are SEHNR and FQNEAQ (reference sequence). The CDR3 loop is CASSLSAAYEQYF. The CDR3 coding sequence is TGTGCCAGCAGCTTATCAGCGGCATACGAGCAGTACTTC.

This sequence joins TRBV18 and TRBJ2-1; 8 bases align to TRBD1. CDR1 and CDR2 from the germline V gene are KGHSH and LQKENI. This CDR3 spans 14 amino acids. V gave up 3 bases and J gave up 10 bases; unmatched junction bases: 8. CDR3 protein: CASSPPTGAWEQFF. In DNA form, the CDR3 reads TGTGCCAGCTCACCCCCGACAGGGGCTTGGGAGCAGTTCTTC.

The V gene is TRBV27, the J gene TRBJ2-1; a possible D gene is TRBD2 (6 bases). The CDR3 totals 15 residues. Per germline, CDR1 MNHEY and CDR2 SMNVEV (reference sequence). V lost 5 bases and J lost 5, with 16 bases in between. The CDR3 reads CASSASGLSDNEQFF. DNA of the CDR3: TGTGCCAGCAGTGCATCGGGACTGTCAGACAATGAGCAGTTCTTC.

The rearrangement joins TRBV7-9 to TRBJ2-6, with 7 bases fitting TRBD1. The length of the CDR3 is 19 residues. V trimming: 0 bases; J trimming: 3 bases; junction bases outside the gene matches: 11. Germline V gene data show CDR1 as SEHNR and CDR2 as FQNEAQ (reference sequence). CDR3 sequence (DNA): TGTGCCAGCAGCTTAGCGAGAGGGGGCGTTATAGATGGGGCCAACGTCCTGACTTTC. It specifies CASSLARGGVIDGANVLTF.

V and J are TRBV7-9 and TRBJ1-4; D not resolved. CDR1 and CDR2 from the germline V gene are SEHNR and FQNEAQ (reference sequence). The V and J ends lost 1 base and 8 bases respectively, with 14 bases between them. The CDR3 is made up of 15 amino acids. CDR3 coding DNA: TGTGCCAGCAGCTTAGTGTCCACGGCCCTAGAAAAACTGTTTTTT. Its translation is CASSLVSTALEKLFF.

The chain recombines TRBV11-3 with TRBJ1-1; 8 bases align to TRBD1. Germline CDR1 reads SGHNT; CDR2 reads YENEEA. The CDR3 is made up of 13 amino acids. The trim removed 4 bases at V and 6 bases at J, leaving 4 bases unmatched. DNA for the CDR3: TGTGCCAGCAGCTCCGGACAGGGCGCTGAAGCTTTCTTT. Protein sequence: CASSSGQGAEAFF. Drawing the rest from reference TRBV11-3 and TRBJ1-1, the complete variable domain is EAGVVQSPRYKIIEKKQPVAFWCNPISGHNTLYWYLQNLGQGPELLIRYENEEAVDDSQLPKDRFSAERLKGVDSTLKIQPAELGDSAVYLCASSSGQGAEAFFGQGTRLTVV.

This chain uses TRBV29-1 with TRBJ1-2, with TRBD1 as a possible D gene (5 bases). The CDR3 extends over 15 amino acids. CDR1 SQVTM and CDR2 ANQGSEA come from the germline V gene. Trimming left V 3 bases short and J 7 bases short, with 21 bases between. CDR3 sequence reads: CSVEGLQAPPIGYTF. CDR3 nucleotides: TGCAGCGTTGAGGGGCTCCAGGCTCCCCCTATTGGCTACACCTTC.

The gene calls are TRBV27 and TRBJ1-1; D remains unclear. Trimming pared 11 bases from V and 9 bases from J, leaving 7 bases between. In germline, CDR1 is MNHEY, CDR2 SMNVEV (reference sequence). The length of the CDR3 is 8 residues. DNA of the CDR3: TGTGCCTCCAGGAAAGCTTTCTTT. Protein product: CASRKAFF.

The chain carries TRBV7-2 and TRBJ2-1, with no clear D. Germline assignment: CDR1 SGHTA and CDR2 FQGNSA. V was clipped by 5 bases and J by 3 bases, with 11 bases between them. There are 14 residues in the CDR3. CDR3 DNA sequence: TGTGCCAGCAGCCCCTATGGGGACTACAATGAGCAGTTCTTC. Translation gives CASSPYGDYNEQFF. The full variable domain, rest sourced from reference TRBV7-2 and TRBJ2-1, is GAGVSQSPSNKVTEKGKDVELRCDPISGHTALYWYRQSLGQGLEFLIYFQGNSAPDKSGLPSDRFSAERTGGSVSTLTIQRTQQEDSAVYLCASSPYGDYNEQFFGPGTRLTVL.

V gene TRBV29-1 combines with J gene TRBJ2-1; D ambiguous. Germline CDR1 reads SQVTM; CDR2 reads ANQGSEA. The CDR3 sequence is 10 residues long. Trimming left V 8 bases short and J 7 bases short, with 9 bases between. CDR3 loop: CSLYSNEQFF. The CDR3 region has the DNA TGCAGCTTATACAGTAATGAGCAGTTCTTC.

V gene TRBV10-2 combines with J gene TRBJ2-5; D is tentatively TRBD1 or TRBD2 (5 bases each). Germline values: CDR1 WSHSY, CDR2 SAAADI. With 5 bases removed from V and 5 bases from J, the gap between germline ends came to 15 bases. The CDR3 extends over 14 amino acids. CDR3 bases: TGCGCCAGCAGTCCCGGGGACGCCATGGAGACCCAGTACTTC. Its translation is CASSPGDAMETQYF.

The table lists this clone with a count of one. The V and J genes are TRBV6-5 and TRBJ2-7; D may be TRBD1 or TRBD2 (6 bases each). V was shortened by 5 bases and J by 6 bases, with 11 bases between the two germline ends. The CDR3 sequence is 12 residues long. In germline, CDR1 is MNHEY, CDR2 SVGAGI. The chain's CDR3 is CASSDGGGEQYF. The CDR3 DNA is TGTGCCAGCAGTGACGGAGGGGGCGAGCAGTACTTC.

V and J are TRBV5-6 and TRBJ1-6; D is possibly TRBD1 (5 bases). Germline V CDR1 and CDR2: SGHDT, YYEEEE. With 0 bases removed from V and 6 bases from J, the gap between germline ends came to 16 bases. CDR3 length: 17 amino acids. The CDR3 loop is CASSLANLYRSNSPLHF. The CDR3 DNA reads TGTGCCAGCAGCTTGGCCAATCTTTACAGGAGTAATTCACCCCTCCACTTT.

This chain joins TRBV7-6 and TRBJ2-7; 7 positions match TRBD2. Germline V lookup: CDR1 SGHVS, CDR2 FNYEAQ. V trimming: 4 bases; J trimming: 12 bases; junction bases outside the gene matches: 12. This CDR3 is 13 amino acids long. CDR3 sequence (DNA): TGTGCCAGCAGCTCCCCATCGGGGGGACTCCCGTACTTC. Translated, it gives CASSSPSGGLPYF.

The chain combines TRBV11-2 with TRBJ1-1; D is unresolved. There are 16 residues in the CDR3. V lost 7 bases and J lost 2, with 20 bases in between. Germline V gives CDR1 SGHAT, CDR2 FQNNGV. CDR3 bases: TGTGCCAGCATCCTCACCGGGTCCCGGGGTAACACTGAAGCTTTCTTT. It specifies CASILTGSRGNTEAFF.

The V call is TRBV7-6, the J call TRBJ2-3; TRBD1 agrees at 9 bases. CDR3 length: 15 amino acids. Germline values: CDR1 SGHVS, CDR2 FNYEAQ. Trimming cost V 6 bases and J 5 bases; bases outside gene matches: 9. The CDR3, as DNA: TGTGCCAGCAGTTCGCGACAGGGGGTTCTAGATACGCAGTATTTT. Translation gives CASSSRQGVLDTQYF.

The chain has TRBV6-4 and TRBJ2-7; 7 bases align to TRBD2. CDR3 length: 18 residues. Germline CDR1 reads MRHNA; CDR2 reads SNTAGT. V lost 2 bases, J lost 0 bases, and 13 bases stayed unmatched. CDR3: CASSDPPGGGEGSYEQYF. The CDR3 nucleotides read TGTGCCAGCAGTGACCCTCCCGGAGGAGGGGAGGGCTCCTACGAGCAGTACTTC.

This chain connects TRBV4-1 to TRBJ1-6; 9 nucleotides agree with TRBD1. There are 17 residues in the CDR3. CDR1 is MGHRA, CDR2 YSYEKL, per germline. V shed 3 bases, J shed 7 bases, and the junction held 10 bases outside the gene matches. As DNA, the CDR3 is TGCGCCAGCAGCCAGGCGCTTGAACAGGGGGCAAATTCACCCCTCCACTTT. Translation gives CASSQALEQGANSPLHF.

This sequence joins TRBV6-5 and TRBJ2-1, with a weak D call TRBD1 (6 bases). The CDR3 contains 14 residues. Trimming shortened V by 6 bases and J by 3 bases, and 12 bases separated the two germline ends. CDR1 is MNHEY, CDR2 SVGAGI, per germline. The chain's CDR3 is CASSLLQGYNEQFF. The DNA of the CDR3 is TGTGCCAGCAGCCTCCTACAGGGCTACAATGAGCAGTTCTTC.

The V gene is TRBV2, the J gene TRBJ2-3; 10 nucleotides match TRBD2. This CDR3 has 15 amino acids. Germline V gene sequence: CDR1 SNHLY, CDR2 FYNNEI. J gave up 3 bases and V 4 bases, and 4 bases lay outside the gene matches. The CDR3 here is CASSGAGGPTDTQYF. The CDR3 coding sequence is TGTGCCAGCAGTGGAGCGGGGGGGCCGACAGATACGCAGTATTTT.